These T cell receptor beta chains were read from a single sample in a study of response to subunit inactivated influenza vaccine. In TCRdb, the RT-PCR reads were re-called with MiXCR into one record per CDR3 protein. This table holds approximately 490,000 distinct CDR3 sequences, roughly 7.6% found once. Material: PBMCs from blood, obtained less than 30 months after vaccination. Receptor source: a man between 50 and 70 years old who received an inactivated influenza vaccine. Both conserved end residues are part of each CDR3. A D gene is named only where the DNA matches it firmly. Only part of the rows carry a size: once, few, many, or a class if the clone is expanded.

length	V	size	J	D	DNA	CDR3
12	TRBV5-6	many	TRBJ2-2	NA	TGTGCCAGCAGCGTGCCCACCGGGGAGCTGTTTTTT	CASSVPTGELFF
12	TRBV29-1	many	TRBJ2-5	NA	TGCAGCGATACGAGGGGGGACGCGACCCAGTACTTC	CSDTRGDATQYF
14	TRBV11-2	few	TRBJ2-1	TRBD1	TGTGCCAGCAGCGCTTCCGACAGGGCCAATGAGCAGTTCTTC	CASSASDRANEQFF
16	TRBV10-3	few	TRBJ2-2	NA	TGTGCCATCAGTGAATACCGTTGGGAGGGGGCCGGGGAGCTGTTTTTT	CAISEYRWEGAGELFF
16	TRBV5-1	many	TRBJ2-4	NA	TGCGCCAGCAGCTTGGAATCCCGCAGCCAAGAAGCCATTCAGTACTTC	CASSLESRSQEAIQYF
12	TRBV10-3	few	TRBJ1-2	NA	TGTGCCATCTCTGGGGCAGGGTATGACTACACCTTC	CAISGAGYDYTF
14	TRBV12-3/TRBV12-4	many	TRBJ2-7	TRBD2	TGTGCCAGCAGGCTCGGGACTAGCGCTCACGAGCAGTACTTC	CASRLGTSAHEQYF
13	TRBV7-2	few	TRBJ2-5	NA	TGTGCCAGCACCGCAGGGGTTAAAGAGACCCAGTACTTC	CASTAGVKETQYF
15	TRBV24-1	NA	TRBJ2-3	NA	TGTGCCACCAGTGATTACAAGGGGGGCTCCGATACGCAGTATTTT	CATSDYKGGSDTQYF
14	TRBV20-1	few	TRBJ2-3	NA	TGCAGTGCTGTAACTAGCAGGGGCGCAGATACGCAGTATTTT	CSAVTSRGADTQYF
17	TRBV28	NA	TRBJ1-1	TRBD1	TGTGCCAGCAGTCCGATCCCCCAGACAGGGGTTAACACTGAAGCTTTCTTT	CASSPIPQTGVNTEAFF